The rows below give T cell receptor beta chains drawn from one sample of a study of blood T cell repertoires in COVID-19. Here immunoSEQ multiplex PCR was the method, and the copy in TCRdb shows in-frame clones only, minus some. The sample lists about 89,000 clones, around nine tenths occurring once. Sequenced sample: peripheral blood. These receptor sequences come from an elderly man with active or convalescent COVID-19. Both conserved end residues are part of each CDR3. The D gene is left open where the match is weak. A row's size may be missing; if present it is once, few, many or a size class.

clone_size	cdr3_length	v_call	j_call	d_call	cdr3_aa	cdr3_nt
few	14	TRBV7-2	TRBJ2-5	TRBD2	CASSFAGGPETQYF	TGTGCCAGCAGCTTTGCGGGAGGGCCTGAGACCCAGTACTTC
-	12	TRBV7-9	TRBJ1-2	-	CASSFDSYGYTF	TGTGCCAGCAGCTTCGACAGCTATGGCTACACCTTC
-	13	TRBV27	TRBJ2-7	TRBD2	CASSSHQREQQYF	TGTGCCAGCAGTTCCCACCAGCGGGAGCAGCAGTACTTC
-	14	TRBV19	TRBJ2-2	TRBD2	CASSRLARGGELFF	TGTGCCAGTAGCAGACTAGCGCGGGGCGGGGAGCTGTTTTTT
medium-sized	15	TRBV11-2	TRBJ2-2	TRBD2	CASSFLAAPTGELFF	TGTGCCAGCAGCTTCCTAGCGGCTCCCACCGGGGAGCTGTTTTTT
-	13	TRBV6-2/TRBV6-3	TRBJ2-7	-	CASSSQGWHEQYF	TGTGCCAGCAGTTCTCAGGGGTGGCACGAGCAGTACTTC
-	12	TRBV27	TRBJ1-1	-	CASSPGGFRAFF	TGTGCCAGCAGTCCTGGGGGCTTCCGAGCTTTCTTT
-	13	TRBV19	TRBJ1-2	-	CASSRHLNYGYTF	TGTGCCAGTAGCAGACACCTTAACTATGGCTACACCTTC
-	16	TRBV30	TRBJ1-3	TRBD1	CACNRRGRGPGNTIYF	TGTGCCTGCAATCGTCGGGGCAGGGGGCCTGGAAACACCATATATTTT
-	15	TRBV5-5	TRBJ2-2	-	CASSWADSYTGELFF	TGTGCCAGCAGCTGGGCGGACAGCTACACCGGGGAGCTGTTTTTT
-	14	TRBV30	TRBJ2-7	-	CAWSGAGLPYEQYF	TGTGCCTGGAGTGGGGCAGGGCTACCCTACGAGCAGTACTTC
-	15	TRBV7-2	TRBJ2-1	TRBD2	CASSLVLAGELEQFF	TGTGCCAGCAGCTTAGTACTAGCGGGAGAGCTTGAGCAGTTCTTC
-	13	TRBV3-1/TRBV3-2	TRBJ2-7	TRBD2	CASSHGGVWEQYF	TGTGCCAGCAGCCATGGGGGGGTCTGGGAGCAGTACTTC
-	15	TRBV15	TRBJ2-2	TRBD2	CATSRSGAGTGELFF	TGTGCCACCAGCAGGAGCGGGGCGGGGACCGGGGAGCTGTTTTTT
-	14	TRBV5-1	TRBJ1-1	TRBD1	CATSPGQPNTEAFF	TGCGCCACCTCCCCGGGACAGCCTAACACTGAAGCTTTCTTT
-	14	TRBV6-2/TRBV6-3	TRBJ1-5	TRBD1	CASSGQGLDQPQHF	TGTGCCAGCAGCGGACAGGGACTGGATCAGCCCCAGCATTTT